This T cell receptor (beta chain) was sequenced for a study of shared clonotypes between healthy human individuals. Across the study: Donors consisted of two women and three men between 18 and 49.

Each PCR replicate from the sorted subsets contained about 200 ng DNA, which is about 30,000 T cell genomes. Generated by immunoSEQ multiplex PCR, the TCRdb table keeps only in-frame clones and is missing some. The table includes about 680,000 clones, about 92% detected once. Trimming at V came to 2 bases and at J to 5 bases, leaving 12 bases not matched to a gene. The CDR3 length is 17 residues. Germline V gene sequence: CDR1 SNHLY, CDR2 FYNNEI. The naive CD8 population came from CD45RO-negative cells selected for CCR7, without terminally differentiated effector memory CD45RA+ cells. The sequenced sample was naive CD8+ T cells sorted from blood. This sequence was found in a man aged 30 to 45 in good health. The J gene is TRBJ2-1, the V gene TRBV2, with TRBD2 matching 7 bases. The CDR3 sequence is CASSESQRDTTDNEQFF. CDR3 sequence (DNA): TGTGCCAGCAGTGAAAGCCAGCGGGATACTACGGACAATGAGCAGTTCTTC. The whole variable domain, remainder taken from reference TRBV2 and TRBJ2-1, is EPEVTQTPSHQVTQMGQEVILRCVPISNHLYFYWYRQILGQKVEFLVSFYNNEISEKSEIFDDQFSVERPDGSNFTLKIRSTKLEDSAMYFCASSESQRDTTDNEQFFGPGTRLTVL.